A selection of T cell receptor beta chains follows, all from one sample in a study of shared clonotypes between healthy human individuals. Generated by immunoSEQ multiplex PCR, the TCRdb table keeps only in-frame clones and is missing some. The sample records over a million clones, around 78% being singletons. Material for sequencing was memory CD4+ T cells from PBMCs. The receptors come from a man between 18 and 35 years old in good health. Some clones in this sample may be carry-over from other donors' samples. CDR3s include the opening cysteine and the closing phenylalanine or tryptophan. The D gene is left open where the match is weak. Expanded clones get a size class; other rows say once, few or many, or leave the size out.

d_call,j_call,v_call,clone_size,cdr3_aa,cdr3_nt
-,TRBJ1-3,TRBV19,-,CASSPMSSGNTIYF,TGTGCCAGTAGTCCGATGAGCTCTGGAAACACCATATATTTT
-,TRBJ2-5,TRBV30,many,CAWSVTGWVPLQETQYF,TGTGCCTGGAGTGTAACCGGGTGGGTCCCGCTTCAAGAGACCCAGTACTTC
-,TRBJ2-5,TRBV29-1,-,CSVEGRNWETQYF,TGCAGCGTTGAAGGCCGGAATTGGGAGACCCAGTACTTC
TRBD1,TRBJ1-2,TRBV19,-,CASSLVQGAEYGYTF,TGTGCCAGTAGTCTGGTACAGGGGGCTGAATATGGCTACACCTTC
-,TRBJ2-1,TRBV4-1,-,CASSQGPHNEQFF,TGCGCCAGCAGCCAAGGGCCCCATAATGAGCAGTTCTTC
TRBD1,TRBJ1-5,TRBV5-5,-,CASSPGQGATSNQPQHF,TGTGCCAGCAGCCCCGGACAGGGGGCTACGAGCAATCAGCCCCAGCATTTT
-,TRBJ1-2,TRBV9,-,CASSPTPAPTYGYTF,TGTGCCAGCAGCCCAACGCCAGCGCCTACCTATGGCTACACCTTC
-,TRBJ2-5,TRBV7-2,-,CASSFQGQLETQYF,TGTGCCAGCAGCTTTCAGGGGCAGTTGGAGACCCAGTACTTC
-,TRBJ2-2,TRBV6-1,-,CASSHDRNTGELFF,TGTGCCAGCAGTCACGACAGGAACACCGGGGAGCTGTTTTTT
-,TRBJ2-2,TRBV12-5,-,CASGLVITGELFF,TGTGCTAGTGGTTTGGTAATAACCGGGGAGCTGTTTTTT
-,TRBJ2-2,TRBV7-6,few,CASSTIRGLNTGELFF,TGTGCCAGCAGCACCATTAGAGGACTGAACACCGGGGAGCTGTTTTTT
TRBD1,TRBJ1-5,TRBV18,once,CASSPRGQNQPQHF,TGTGCCAGCTCACCACGGGGACAGAATCAGCCCCAGCATTTT
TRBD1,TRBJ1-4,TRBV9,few,CASSVAGQGGEKLFF,TGTGCCAGCAGCGTAGCCGGACAGGGCGGTGAAAAACTGTTTTTT
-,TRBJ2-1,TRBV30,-,CAWSVIARHEQFF,TGTGCCTGGAGTGTTATAGCGCGACATGAGCAGTTCTTC
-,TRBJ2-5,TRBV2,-,CASSERQDLPKETQYF,TGTGCCAGCAGTGAACGGCAGGACCTCCCAAAAGAGACCCAGTACTTC
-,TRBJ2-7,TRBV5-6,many,CASNLGRTYEQYF,TGTGCCAGCAACCTCGGACGGACCTACGAGCAGTACTTC
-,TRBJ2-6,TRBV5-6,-,CASSLPGGQTRSGANVLTF,TGTGCCAGCAGCCTCCCGGGGGGACAAACACGATCGGGGGCCAACGTCCTGACTTTC
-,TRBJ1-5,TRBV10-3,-,CAISNDGGQPQHF,TGTGCCATCAGTAACGACGGGGGTCAGCCCCAGCATTTT
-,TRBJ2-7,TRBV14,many,CASSQDWARNYEQYF,TGTGCCAGCAGCCAAGATTGGGCCCGAAACTACGAGCAGTACTTC
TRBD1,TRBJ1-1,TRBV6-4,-,CASRPGSGGLVAFF,TGTGCCAGCAGACCCGGGTCAGGGGGGCTGGTAGCTTTCTTT
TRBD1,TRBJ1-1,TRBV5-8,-,CASSLGTGYMNTEAFF,TGTGCCAGCAGCCTCGGGACAGGGTACATGAACACTGAAGCTTTCTTT
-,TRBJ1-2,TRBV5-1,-,CASSTGGNYGYTF,TGCGCCAGCAGCACCGGAGGAAACTATGGCTACACCTTC
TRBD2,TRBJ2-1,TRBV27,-,CASRDLGLAGVREQFF,TGTGCCAGCAGAGACCTCGGACTAGCGGGAGTCAGAGAGCAGTTCTTC
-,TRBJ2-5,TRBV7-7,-,CASSLDRETQYF,TGTGCCAGCAGCTTAGACCGGGAGACCCAGTACTTC
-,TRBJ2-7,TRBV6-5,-,CASSPLGRISYEQYF,TGTGCCAGCAGCCCATTGGGGCGGATCTCCTACGAGCAGTACTTC
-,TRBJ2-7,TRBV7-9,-,CASSLGHNSYEQYF,TGTGCCAGCAGCTTAGGTCACAACTCCTACGAGCAGTACTTC
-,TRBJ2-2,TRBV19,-,CASTGAYRTGELFF,TGTGCCAGTACGGGGGCCTATCGGACCGGGGAGCTGTTTTTT
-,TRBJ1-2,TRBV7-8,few,CASSLRGQGGSGYTF,TGTGCCAGCAGCTTACGAGGGCAGGGTGGAAGTGGCTACACCTTC
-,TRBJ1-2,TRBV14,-,CASSQQEVLGYTF,TGTGCCAGCAGCCAACAAGAAGTCTTGGGCTACACCTTC
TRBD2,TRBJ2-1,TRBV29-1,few,CSVSTSGIIRDEQFF,TGCAGCGTTAGTACTAGCGGCATAATAAGGGATGAGCAGTTCTTC
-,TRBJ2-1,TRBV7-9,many,CASSAGVFNEQFF,TGTGCCAGCAGCGCCGGGGTTTTCAATGAGCAGTTCTTC
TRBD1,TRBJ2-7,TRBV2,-,CASSPGQGVDEQYF,TGTGCCAGCAGTCCGGGACAGGGGGTGGACGAGCAGTACTTC
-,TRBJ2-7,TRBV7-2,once,CASSQSWVSSYEQYF,TGTGCCAGCAGCCAATCATGGGTGAGCTCCTACGAGCAGTACTTC
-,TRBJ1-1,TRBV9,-,CASSVGARGTVNTEAFF,TGTGCCAGCAGCGTAGGTGCCAGAGGGACGGTGAACACTGAAGCTTTCTTT
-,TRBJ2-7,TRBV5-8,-,CASSLGQGREQYF,TGTGCCAGCAGCTTGGGGCAGGGCCGCGAGCAGTACTTC
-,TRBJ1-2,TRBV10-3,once,CAISDRNNGYTF,TGTGCCATCAGTGATAGAAACAACGGCTACACCTTC